Presented here are 13 T cell receptor beta chains from one specimen sequenced in a study of a mutant IDH1 vaccine in newly diagnosed glioma. Described time point: baseline, week 1 (first vaccination visit). Sample treatment: pre-vaccination baseline after standard-of-care therapy. Assay: immunoSEQ multiplex PCR; the TCRdb copy retains only in-frame clones and omits some. Of 70,000 to 100,000 clones detected, almost 85% appear once; the ten largest clones hold less than 6.5%. The sequences come from PBMCs, collected from a glioma patient treated with radiotherapy, temozolomide or both. These receptors were collected from a man aged 35 to 55 with glioma. Some clones in this sample may be carry-over from other donors' samples.

Here the CDR3 reads CASNKGDTGELFF. CDR3 in DNA: TGTGCCAGCAACAAAGGGGACACCGGGGAGCTGTTTTTT. The V and J genes are TRBV6-6 and TRBJ2-2; D may be TRBD1 (5 bases). V lost 7 bases, J lost 3 bases, and 9 bases lay in between. CDR1 and CDR2 from the germline V gene are MNHNY and SVGAGI (reference sequence). This CDR3 region has 13 residues.

The rearrangement links TRBV4-1 to TRBJ2-1, with TRBD2 matching over 11 bases. CDR1 is MGHRA and CDR2 is YSYEKL in the germline V gene. V lost 0 bases, J lost 10 bases, and 11 bases stayed unmatched. The CDR3 totals 17 residues. CDR3 loop: CASSQDGLAGGSLEQFF. CDR3 bases: TGCGCCAGCAGCCAAGATGGGCTAGCGGGGGGCTCGCTGGAGCAGTTCTTC.

This clone was detected ten times or more. The chain couples TRBV4-1 to TRBJ1-2; maybe TRBD1 (6 bases). V was clipped by 0 bases and J by 8 bases, with 16 bases between them. Germline loops: CDR1 MGHRA, CDR2 YSYEKL. CDR3 size: 15 residues. The CDR3 reads CASSQESTGPSGYTF. CDR3 bases: TGCGCCAGCAGCCAAGAAAGCACAGGGCCGTCCGGCTACACCTTC.

The chain employs TRBV4-1 and TRBJ2-7; the match to TRBD2 covers 11 bases. V was clipped by 4 bases and J by 3 bases; unmatched bases: 5. The CDR3 is 15 amino acids. Germline assignment: CDR1 MGHRA and CDR2 YSYEKL. CDR3 loop: CASSPGTSGGYEQYF. Here the CDR3 DNA reads TGCGCCAGCAGCCCCGGTACTAGCGGGGGCTACGAGCAGTACTTC.

This rearrangement joins TRBV19 to TRBJ2-7; D is possibly TRBD1 (6 bases). Germline V gives CDR1 LNHDA, CDR2 SQIVND (reference sequence). V dropped 3 bases and J dropped 4 bases, with 19 bases sitting between them. The CDR3 is made up of 16 amino acids. The CDR3 spells CASSIGASRGKYEQYF. The CDR3 DNA reads as TGTGCCAGTAGTATCGGCGCTTCAAGGGGGAAATACGAGCAGTACTTC.

The V and J genes are TRBV6-1 and TRBJ2-7, with TRBD2 as a possible D gene (6 bases). This CDR3 has 14 residues. Trimming pared 0 bases from V and 6 bases from J, leaving 12 bases between. Germline CDR1 is MNHNS and CDR2 is SASEGT. The CDR3 region has the DNA TGTGCCAGCAGTGAAGCAGGAGGGAAGGGCGAGCAGTACTTC. Its translation is CASSEAGGKGEQYF.

Details on this clone: The same CDR3 is also encoded by other DNA sequences in this sample. The chain recombines TRBV5-6 with TRBJ1-3, with TRBD1 as a possible D gene (5 bases). This CDR3 contains 13 residues. V was clipped by 3 bases and J by 1 base, with 5 bases between them. Germline CDR1 and CDR2: SGHDT and YYEEEE. The CDR3 DNA follows: TGTGCCAGCAGCTGGGGGTCTGGAAACACCATATATTTT. Its protein is CASSWGSGNTIYF.

The rearrangement uses TRBV14 and TRBJ1-3; D is ambiguous. Trimming removed 4 bases from V and 0 bases from J, with 13 bases in between. CDR1 is SGHDN and CDR2 is FVKESK in the germline V gene. The CDR3 is 16 amino acids. CDR3: CASSPKHRLSGNTIYF. The CDR3 DNA reads TGTGCCAGCAGCCCGAAACACCGGCTCTCTGGAAACACCATATATTTT. Complete variable domain (other parts from reference TRBV14 and TRBJ1-3): EAGVTQFPSHSVIEKGQTVTLRCDPISGHDNLYWYRRVMGKEIKFLLHFVKESKQDESGMPNNRFLAERTGGTYSTLKVQPAELEDSGVYFCASSPKHRLSGNTIYFGEGSWLTVV.

This chain connects TRBV27 to TRBJ1-2, with TRBD1 as a possible D gene (5 bases). Germline V gene lookup returns CDR1 MNHEY and CDR2 SMNVEV (reference sequence). The V end was cut by 2 bases, the J end by 8 bases, with 15 bases between. The CDR3 is made up of 14 amino acids. The CDR3, as DNA: TGTGCCAGCAGTTTAGGGGCCAGGAGGAGAGGCTACACCTTC. Protein sequence: CASSLGARRRGYTF.

This sequence joins TRBV5-4 and TRBJ2-2; D is uncertain. CDR3 length: 13 amino acids. Germline values: CDR1 SGHNT, CDR2 YYREEE (reference sequence). Trimming stripped 4 bases from V and 7 bases from J, with 11 bases between. The CDR3 DNA reads TGTGCCAGCAGCGGGCCCCATCGCGGGGAGCTGTTTTTT. Residues: CASSGPHRGELFF.

The rearrangement joins TRBV13 to TRBJ1-2; 7 bases match TRBD1. This CDR3 has 13 amino acids. CDR1 is PRHDT, CDR2 FYEKMQ, per germline (reference sequence). V gave up 5 bases and J gave up 4 bases; unmatched junction bases: 4. The CDR3, as DNA: TGTGCCAGCAGCACAGGGGCGAGCTATGGCTACACCTTC. Translated: CASSTGASYGYTF.

This clone was seen more than once but under ten times. The V gene is TRBV6-6, the J gene TRBJ1-2; maybe TRBD1 (6 bases). With 6 bases removed from V and 8 bases from J, the gap between germline ends came to 10 bases. Germline assignment: CDR1 MNHNY and CDR2 SVGAGI (reference sequence). The CDR3 is made up of 11 amino acids. CDR3 nucleotide sequence: TGTGCCAGCAGGGACAGTTCCGGCTACACCTTC. It specifies CASRDSSGYTF.

The chain joins TRBV10-3 to TRBJ2-5, with 8 bases lining up with TRBD2. This CDR3 spans 15 amino acids. Germline V gene data show CDR1 as ENHRY and CDR2 as SYGVKD. After removal of 0 bases from V and 4 bases from J, the junction contained 4 bases not matched to a gene. CDR3 residues: CAISESSGGGETQYF. The CDR3 DNA is TGTGCCATCAGTGAGTCGAGCGGGGGTGGAGAGACCCAGTACTTC.